The subject of this entry is one T cell receptor (beta chain). This record comes from a study of blood T cell repertoires in COVID-19. The wider study: Both acute and convalescent COVID-19 samples were obtained from the United States, Italy and Spain.

Per the original methods: Amplifying reference gene primers gave estimates of nucleated cell counts. Sequencing was performed with immunoSEQ multiplex PCR; in TCRdb, only in-frame clones are kept and a portion is missing. The V and J calls and clone size come from that table; D and trimming were worked out from the DNA. The sample includes roughly 250,000 clones, 80% to 90% of them seen just once. Trimming took 4 bases from V and 0 from J, leaving 5 bases between them. In germline, CDR1 is SGHRS, CDR2 YFSETQ. This CDR3 region has 13 residues. The receptor was isolated from a woman aged 50 to 60 who had recovered from COVID-19. The sample comprised PBMCs or T cells enriched from blood (not recorded which). This sequence joins TRBV5-1 and TRBJ1-5; no clear D. The CDR3 nucleotides are TGCGCCAGCAGCACCTATAGCAATCAGCCCCAGCATTTT. Translated, it gives CASSTYSNQPQHF.